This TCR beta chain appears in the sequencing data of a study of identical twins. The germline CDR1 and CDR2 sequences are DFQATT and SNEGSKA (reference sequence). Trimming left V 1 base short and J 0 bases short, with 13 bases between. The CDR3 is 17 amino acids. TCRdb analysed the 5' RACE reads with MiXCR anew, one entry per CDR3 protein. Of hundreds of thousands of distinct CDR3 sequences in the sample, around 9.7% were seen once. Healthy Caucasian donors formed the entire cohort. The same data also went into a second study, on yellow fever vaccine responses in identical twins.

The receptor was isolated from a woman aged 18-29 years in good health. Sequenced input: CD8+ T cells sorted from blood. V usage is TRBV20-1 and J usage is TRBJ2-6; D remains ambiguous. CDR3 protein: CSARGVFRNSGANVLTF. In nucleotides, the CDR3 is TGCAGTGCTAGAGGAGTTTTCAGGAACTCTGGGGCCAACGTCCTGACTTTC.